This TCR beta chain derives from a study of vaccination effects on CD4 cells after COVID-19. Study context: Cultures used approximately 2 million PBMC per well, roughly 9.8 IU/ml IL-2 and approximately 10 ug/ml peptides.

This clone showed up just a few times. Its antigen is not identified. Measured with immunoSEQ multiplex PCR; TCRdb has only the in-frame clones, and not every one. This table holds about 66,000 clones, around 79% found once. Culture proceeded for 9 to 11 days, and CD4+ T cells were then isolated. As their vaccination, participants received two doses of either BNT162b2 or mRNA-1273. The sequences come from CD4+ T cells from PBMCs cultured without peptide, collected after COVID-19 vaccination. The sequence came from a human donor who received a COVID-19 vaccine.

CDR3: CASSTSRAAQPVEGAGGYTF. As DNA, the CDR3 is TGTGCCAGCAGCACCTCCCGGGCCGCACAACCGGTCGAAGGGGCGGGTGGCTACACCTTC. The chain joins TRBV7-9 to TRBJ1-2; weak D call: TRBD1 (5 bases). V was trimmed by 5 bases and J by 7 bases, leaving 35 bases between them. The CDR3 consists of 20 residues. CDR1 and CDR2 (germline): SEHNR, FQNEAQ (reference sequence).